This TCR beta chain was captured by sequencing in a study of T-cell reconstitution after alpha-beta-depleted transplantation in children. The authors prepared the TCRbeta library with unique molecular identifiers. TCRdb recomputed calls from the PCR reads with MiXCR, one row per CDR3 protein. The sample has roughly 240,000 distinct CDR3 sequences, roughly 8.2% seen once. This CDR3 is 16 amino acids long. V gave up 3 bases and J gave up 3 bases; unmatched junction bases: 10. Germline V gives CDR1 SQVTM, CDR2 ANQGSEA. Study outcomes and limitations: When one year had passed after transplant, most T-cell counts and diversity came from newly produced T cells. Several hundred expanded graft clones reportedly gave rise to the alpha-beta T cells present about two months after transplant.

This clonotype has ten or more counts. The antigen remains undetermined. Material: PBMCs, mostly from graft donor cells, obtained 180 days after TCRalphabeta/CD19-depleted stem cell transplant. The receptor comes from a male patient younger than 18 who had a stem cell transplant for acute lymphoblastic leukemia, so the T cells may come from the graft donor. The chain joins TRBV29-1 to TRBJ2-1; the match to TRBD2 covers 8 bases. The CDR3, as DNA: TGCAGCGTTGATGGGGCGGCGGGGGGTAACTACAATGAGCAGTTCTTC. Protein sequence: CSVDGAAGGNYNEQFF.